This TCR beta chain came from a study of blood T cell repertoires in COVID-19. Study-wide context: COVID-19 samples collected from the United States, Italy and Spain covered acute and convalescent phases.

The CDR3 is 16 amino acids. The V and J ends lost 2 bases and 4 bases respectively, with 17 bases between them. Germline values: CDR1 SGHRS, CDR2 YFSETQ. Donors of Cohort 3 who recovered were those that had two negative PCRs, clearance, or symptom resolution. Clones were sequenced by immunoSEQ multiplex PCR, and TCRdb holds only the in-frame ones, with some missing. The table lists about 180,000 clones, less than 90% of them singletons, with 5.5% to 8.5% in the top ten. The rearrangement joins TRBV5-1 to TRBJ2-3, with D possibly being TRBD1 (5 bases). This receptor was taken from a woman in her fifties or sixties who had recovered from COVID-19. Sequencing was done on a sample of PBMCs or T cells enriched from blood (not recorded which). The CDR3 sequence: CASSFRQLENPDTQYF. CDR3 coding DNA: TGCGCCAGCAGCTTTAGACAGTTAGAAAACCCAGATACGCAGTATTTT.